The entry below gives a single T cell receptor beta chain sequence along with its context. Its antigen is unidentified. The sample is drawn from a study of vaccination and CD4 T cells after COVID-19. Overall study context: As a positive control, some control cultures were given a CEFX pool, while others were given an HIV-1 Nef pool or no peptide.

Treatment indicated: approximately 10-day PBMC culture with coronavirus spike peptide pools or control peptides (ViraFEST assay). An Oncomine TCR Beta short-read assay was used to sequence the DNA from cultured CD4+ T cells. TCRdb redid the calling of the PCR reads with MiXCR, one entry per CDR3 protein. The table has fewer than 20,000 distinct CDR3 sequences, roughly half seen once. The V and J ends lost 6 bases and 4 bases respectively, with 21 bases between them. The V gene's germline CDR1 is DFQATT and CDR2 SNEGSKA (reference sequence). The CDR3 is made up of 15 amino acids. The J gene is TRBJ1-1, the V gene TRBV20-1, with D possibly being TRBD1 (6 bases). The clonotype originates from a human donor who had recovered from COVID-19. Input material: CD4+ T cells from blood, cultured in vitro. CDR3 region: CSARPPGAKATEAFF. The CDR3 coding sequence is TGCAGTGCGCGACCACCAGGGGCAAAGGCCACTGAAGCTTTCTTT.